The subject of this entry is one T cell receptor (beta chain). Sequencing was performed with immunoSEQ multiplex PCR; in TCRdb, only in-frame clones are kept and a portion is missing. The sample holds 410,000 or so clones; around 92% are singletons and the top ten take about 1.7%. Indicated treatment: around 19 received Ad26.COV2.S at low or high dose, single or two shots; five or six received placebo; per-sample allocation not given. Sampling took place 63 days after the first vaccine or placebo injection. Expression of Wuhan-strain SARS-CoV-2 spike came from the Ad26 vector that formed the vaccine. The data belong to a study of Ad26.COV2.S vaccination and SARS-CoV-2 variants. Study in general: Sample donor was a member of the COV1001 Ad26.COV2.S trial arm.

Trimming shortened V by 5 bases and J by 5 bases, and 18 bases separated the two germline ends. Germline-derived CDR1 and CDR2 are SEHNR and FQNEAQ (reference sequence). The CDR3 is 15 amino acids. V gene TRBV7-9 combines with J gene TRBJ1-1, with D maybe TRBD1 (6 bases). This receptor was taken from a person between 18 and 60 years old who received the Ad26.COV2.S COVID-19 vaccine or a placebo. This specimen was peripheral blood, taken in a trial of Ad26.COV2.S vaccine versus placebo. The CDR3 reads CASSPPGGGWTEAFF. The DNA for the CDR3 is TGTGCCAGCAGCCCTCCCGGAGGGGGGTGGACTGAAGCTTTCTTT.